The T cell receptor beta chain under discussion was sequenced for a study of T cell clonality in common variable immunodeficiency. Repertoires were generated with immunoSEQ multiplex PCR, while TCRdb's copy carries only in-frame clones and drops some. The sample contains roughly 28,000 clones, none of them singletons. With respect to this clone: The CDR3 end is not reached by the read, which stops 3 residues before it; the germline J gene fills it in.

CDR3 length: 17 residues. Germline CDR1 is SNHLY and CDR2 is FYNNEI. Trimming cost V 0 bases and J 5 bases; bases outside gene matches: 11. Input material: peripheral blood mononuclear cells. The chain combines TRBV2 with TRBJ1-2; 8 nucleotides agree with TRBD1. The source of this sequence is a person between 18 and 75 years old in good health. The sequenced CDR3 bases are TGTGCCAGCAGTGAAGCGGTACAAATGGGACAGGAGTATGGC. Translation gives CASSEAVQMGQEYG. The full CDR3 sequence reads CASSEAVQMGQEYGYTF.